A single sample gave rise to the 22 T cell receptor beta chains below, sequenced in a study of T cells in Graves' hyperthyroidism and ophthalmopathy. Researchers amplified the TCR beta CDR3 regions from RNA transcripts. An initial round of RT-PCR targeting the TCR CDR3 relied on the HTBI primer set. Each CDR3 protein is one row after TCRdb ran MiXCR on the multiplex PCR reads. The data show more than 450,000 distinct CDR3 sequences, with 15% to 20% seen just once and roughly 47% held by the top ten. Input material: blood. The receptors shown here come from a man in his forties with Graves' ophthalmopathy.

This clonotype has a count of ten or more. The chain is built from TRBV6-5 and TRBJ2-5; the D is unclear. Trimming pared 0 bases from V and 5 bases from J, leaving 7 bases between. This CDR3 has 13 residues. Per the germline V gene, CDR1 is MNHEY and CDR2 is SVGAGI. The CDR3 coding sequence is TGTGCCAGCAGTTACTCGGTGGTGGAGACCCAGTACTTC. This codes for CASSYSVVETQYF.

This clonotype was detected a few times. The V gene is TRBV12-3 or TRBV12-4, the J gene TRBJ2-6, with D tentatively TRBD1 (6 bases). This CDR3 comprises 14 residues. The V gene lost 8 bases and the J gene lost 0 bases, with 8 bases spanning the gap. The CDR3 sequence: CASGQTSGANVLTF. The CDR3 coding sequence is TGTGCCAGCGGACAGACCTCTGGGGCCAACGTCCTGACTTTC.

The chain recombines TRBV5-1 with TRBJ1-5; D ambiguous. Germline V gene lookup returns CDR1 SGHRS and CDR2 YFSETQ. The V and J ends lost 1 base and 1 base respectively, with 9 bases between them. CDR3 length equals 15 residues. CDR3 amino acids: CASSLSGFSNQPQHF. CDR3 nucleotide sequence: TGCGCCAGCAGCTTGTCGGGGTTCAGCAATCAGCCCCAGCATTTT. Together with reference TRBV5-1 and TRBJ1-5, the CDR3 gives the full variable domain: KAGVTQTPRYLIKTRGQQVTLSCSPISGHRSVSWYQQTPGQGLQFLFEYFSETQRNKGNFPGRFSGRQFSNSRSEMNVSTLELGDSALYLCASSLSGFSNQPQHFGDGTRLSIL.

Only a few counts were recorded for this clonotype. CDR3 sequence: CASMWGGTDTQYF. DNA for the CDR3: TGTGCCAGTATGTGGGGGGGAACAGATACGCAGTATTTT. This rearrangement joins TRBV19 to TRBJ2-3, with 7 positions matching TRBD2. The CDR3 has 13 amino acids. The germline V gene encodes CDR1 LNHDA and CDR2 SQIVND (reference sequence). V shed 7 bases and J 3 bases; nucleotides not matched to a gene: 4.

This clonotype has a count of ten or more. The chain couples TRBV18 to TRBJ1-1; tentative D call: TRBD1 (5 bases). V shed 2 bases and J shed 3 bases, with 13 bases lying between them. This CDR3 has 15 amino acids. The germline V gene has CDR1 KGHSH and CDR2 LQKENI. The CDR3 is CASSPIKGWHTEAFF. The CDR3 DNA reads TGTGCCAGCTCACCAATCAAGGGGTGGCACACTGAAGCTTTCTTT.

This clonotype was recorded at least ten times. The chain joins TRBV2 to TRBJ2-1; a possible D gene is TRBD2 (6 bases). This CDR3 is built from 14 residues. The germline V and J ends were trimmed by 5 bases and 5 bases, with 13 bases remaining between them. From germline, CDR1 is SNHLY and CDR2 FYNNEI. For the CDR3, the DNA is TGTGCCAGCAGTTCACGGGAGTTCGACAATGAGCAGTTCTTC. This codes for CASSSREFDNEQFF. Using reference TRBV2 and TRBJ2-1 for the parts outside the CDR3, the full variable domain is EPEVTQTPSHQVTQMGQEVILRCVPISNHLYFYWYRQILGQKVEFLVSFYNNEISEKSEIFDDQFSVERPDGSNFTLKIRSTKLEDSAMYFCASSSREFDNEQFFGPGTRLTVL.

This clonotype has a count of ten or more. This chain connects TRBV11-2 to TRBJ2-5; D is undetermined. The ends were cut back, 4 bases at V and 7 bases at J, with 19 bases in the middle. Germline CDR1 is SGHAT and CDR2 is FQNNGV. This CDR3 spans 15 amino acids. CDR3 sequence: CASSSLGEDDGTQYF. The CDR3 DNA is TGTGCCAGCAGCTCCCTCGGTGAGGATGACGGGACCCAGTACTTC.

The rearrangement links TRBV10-3 to TRBJ2-2; a weak D match, TRBD2 (5 bases). This CDR3 is 12 amino acids long. V dropped 7 bases and J dropped 7 bases, with 10 bases sitting between them. The germline V gene encodes CDR1 ENHRY and CDR2 SYGVKD. The CDR3 DNA reads TGTGCCATCAAGCCTCGGGGCGGGGAGCTGTTTTTT. Residues: CAIKPRGGELFF.

The gene calls are TRBV15 and TRBJ2-5, with D hard to call. The germline gives CDR1 LNHNV, CDR2 YYDKDF (reference sequence). V was shortened by 0 bases and J by 4 bases, with 6 bases between the two germline ends. The CDR3 loop spans 13 amino acids. The CDR3 loop is CATSRDRIETQYF. CDR3 coding DNA: TGTGCCACCAGCAGAGATCGTATAGAGACCCAGTACTTC.

This clonotype was counted only a few times. Its ends do not fully match the called genes, so a read error is possible. This rearrangement joins TRBV28 to TRBJ2-7; TRBD1 matches at 9 bases. Per the germline V gene, CDR1 is MDHEN and CDR2 is SYDVKM. This CDR3 has 15 residues. The CDR3 DNA is TGTGCCAGCAGTTCGTCCGGGACAGGGATGTACGAGCAGTGCTTC. Protein product: CASSSSGTGMYEQCF.

The sample holds a few counts of this clonotype. The CDR3 region has the DNA TGCAGTGCTAGAGATCTGGTTAGCGGGGCCTACAATGAGCAGTTCTTC. Its translation is CSARDLVSGAYNEQFF. J is TRBJ2-1 and V is TRBV20-1; 8 bases match TRBD2. The J segment lost 2 bases and the V segment lost 0 bases, leaving 6 bases of the junction unmatched. Looked up from germline, CDR1 is DFQATT and CDR2 is SNEGSKA (reference sequence). The CDR3 consists of 16 residues.

This clonotype turned up a few times. V is TRBV5-6 and J is TRBJ2-5; 7 bases match TRBD2. The CDR3 extends over 14 amino acids. V trimming: 4 bases; J trimming: 1 base; junction bases outside the gene matches: 4. In germline, CDR1 is SGHDT, CDR2 YYEEEE. The chain's CDR3 is CASSRDYFQETQYF. The CDR3 bases are TGTGCCAGCAGCCGGGACTATTTCCAAGAGACCCAGTACTTC.

Concerning this clonotype itself: The germline gene is not matched at one end of the junction; a read error may be the cause. V is TRBV28 and J is TRBJ2-2, with D possibly being TRBD1 (5 bases). The CDR3 is 12 amino acids. Germline CDR1 MDHEN, CDR2 SYDVKM. The CDR3 nucleotides are TGTGCCATATCAGGGAACGCCGGGGAGCTGTTTTTT. Encoded protein: CAISGNAGELFF. Full variable domain (remainder filled in from reference TRBV28 and TRBJ2-2): DVKVTQSSRYLVKRTGEKVFLECVQDMDHENMFWYRQDPGLGLRLIYFSYDVKMKEKGDIPEGYSVSREKKERFSLILESASTNQTSMYLCAISGNAGELFFGEGSRLTVL.

This clonotype was counted only a few times. The chain couples TRBV20-1 to TRBJ1-1, with a tentative D call TRBD1 (5 bases). In germline, CDR1 is DFQATT, CDR2 SNEGSKA (reference sequence). This CDR3 is 13 amino acids long. V was trimmed by 3 bases and J by 4 bases, leaving 12 bases between them. Here the CDR3 reads CSASGGWSTEAFF. CDR3 sequence (DNA): TGCAGTGCTAGTGGGGGATGGAGCACTGAAGCTTTCTTT.

This clonotype was seen repeatedly, ten times or more. The CDR3 loop reads CASSEIVMPTYEQYF. The CDR3 region has the DNA TGTGCCAGCAGTGAAATAGTGATGCCCACCTACGAGCAGTACTTC. The genes are TRBV2 and TRBJ2-7; D unclear. V gave up 2 bases and J gave up 2 bases, with 13 bases separating them. CDR1 and CDR2 from the germline V gene are SNHLY and FYNNEI. There are 15 residues in the CDR3. Full variable domain (rest looked up from reference TRBV2 and TRBJ2-7): EPEVTQTPSHQVTQMGQEVILRCVPISNHLYFYWYRQILGQKVEFLVSFYNNEISEKSEIFDDQFSVERPDGSNFTLKIRSTKLEDSAMYFCASSEIVMPTYEQYFGPGTRLTVT.

This clonotype was recorded at least ten times. This chain joins TRBV18 and TRBJ1-2; tentative D call: TRBD1 (5 bases). Looked up from germline, CDR1 is KGHSH and CDR2 is LQKENI. CDR3 length: 16 residues. The ends were cut back, 2 bases at V and 2 bases at J, with 15 bases in the middle. The DNA of the CDR3 is TGTGCCAGCTCACCAGTGTTCGGGGAGGGGAACTATGGCTACACCTTC. Translation gives CASSPVFGEGNYGYTF.

Worth noting for this clonotype: A much larger clonotype is one base distant, so this may be a read error. The chain joins TRBV11-3 to TRBJ1-1; no clear D gene. The CDR3 spans 12 residues. The V gene lost 5 bases and the J gene lost 7 bases, with 11 bases spanning the gap. Germline CDR1 and CDR2: SGHNT and YENEEA. CDR3 bases: TGTGCCAGCAGCCCGAACAGATTTGAAGCTTTCTTT. It encodes CASSPNRFEAFF.

There are a few counts of this clonotype. The chain has TRBV5-1 and TRBJ2-7, with TRBD2 as a possible D gene (6 bases). Germline lookup yields CDR1 SGHRS and CDR2 YFSETQ. The length of the CDR3 is 15 residues. With 1 base removed from V and 4 bases from J, the gap between germline ends came to 15 bases. This chain's CDR3 is CASSLLGGALYEQYF. CDR3 bases: TGCGCCAGCAGCTTGCTGGGCGGGGCACTTTACGAGCAGTACTTC.

The rearrangement joins TRBV6-1 to TRBJ2-7; 11 nucleotides agree with TRBD2. V shed 3 bases and J 0 bases; nucleotides not matched to a gene: 4. The CDR3 loop spans 16 amino acids. CDR1 is MNHNS, CDR2 SASEGT, per germline. The CDR3, as DNA: TGTGCCAGCAGTGAGATGGGACTAGCGGCCTCCTACGAGCAGTACTTC. Translation: CASSEMGLAASYEQYF.

In its sample, this clonotype was seen many times. This chain joins TRBV3-1 and TRBJ1-1, with D possibly TRBD1 on 6 matching bases. The CDR3 extends over 13 amino acids. With 1 base removed from V and 11 bases from J, the gap between germline ends came to 14 bases. CDR1 and CDR2 (germline): LGHDT, YNNKEL (reference sequence). CDR3: CASSQGGAERAFF. The CDR3, as DNA: TGTGCCAGCAGCCAAGGGGGGGCGGAGAGGGCTTTCTTT.

This clonotype was counted a few times. The chain couples TRBV6-2 or TRBV6-3 to TRBJ2-7; 8 nucleotides agree with TRBD2. CDR3 size: 15 residues. V was clipped by 2 bases and J by 2 bases; unmatched bases: 5. Germline V lookup: CDR1 MNHEY, CDR2 SVGEGT. CDR3 nucleotide sequence: TGTGCCAGCAGTTACACCGGGAGGGTCCCCTACGAGCAGTACTTC. The encoded protein is CASSYTGRVPYEQYF.

This clonotype was recorded at least ten times. The chain couples TRBV2 to TRBJ1-4, with D unresolved. Germline V gives CDR1 SNHLY, CDR2 FYNNEI. With 3 bases removed from V and 8 bases from J, the gap between germline ends came to 10 bases. CDR3 length: 13 amino acids. The CDR3 loop reads CASSDEGWEKLFF. The CDR3 DNA reads as TGTGCCAGCAGTGATGAGGGTTGGGAAAAACTGTTTTTT. The variable domain in full, completed from reference TRBV2 and TRBJ1-4, reads EPEVTQTPSHQVTQMGQEVILRCVPISNHLYFYWYRQILGQKVEFLVSFYNNEISEKSEIFDDQFSVERPDGSNFTLKIRSTKLEDSAMYFCASSDEGWEKLFFGSGTQLSVL.